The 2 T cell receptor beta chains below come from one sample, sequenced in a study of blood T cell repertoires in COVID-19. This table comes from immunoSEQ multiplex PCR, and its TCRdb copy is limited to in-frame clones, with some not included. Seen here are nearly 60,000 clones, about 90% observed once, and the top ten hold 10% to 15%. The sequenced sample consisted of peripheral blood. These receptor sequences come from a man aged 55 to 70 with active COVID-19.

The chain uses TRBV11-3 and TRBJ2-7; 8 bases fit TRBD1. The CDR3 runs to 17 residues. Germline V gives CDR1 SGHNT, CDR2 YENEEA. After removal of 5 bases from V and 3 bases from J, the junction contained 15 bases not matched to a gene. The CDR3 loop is CASSTGGGQVWFYEQYF. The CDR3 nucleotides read TGTGCCAGCAGCACTGGAGGGGGACAGGTCTGGTTCTACGAGCAGTACTTC.

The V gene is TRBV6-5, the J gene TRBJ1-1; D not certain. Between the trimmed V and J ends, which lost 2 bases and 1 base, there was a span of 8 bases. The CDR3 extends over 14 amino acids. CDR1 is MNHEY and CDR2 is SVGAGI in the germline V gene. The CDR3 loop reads CASSYMAANTEAFF. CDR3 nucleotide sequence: TGTGCCAGCAGTTACATGGCGGCGAACACTGAAGCTTTCTTT.